This TCR beta chain was obtained from a study of monozygotic twins with inflammatory bowel disease. CDR3 size: 13 residues. The V gene's germline CDR1 is DFQATT and CDR2 SNEGSKA (reference sequence). TCRdb reworked the 5' RACE reads into one entry per CDR3 protein, no DNA. The sample holds about 210,000 distinct CDR3 sequences. This chain uses TRBV20-1 with TRBJ1-2; TCRdb lists TRBD1, though no DNA is available to test this call. The sequence derives from a human donor with ulcerative colitis or Crohn's disease, or a healthy co-twin of an affected twin (not recorded which). The sequenced sample consisted of blood. The CDR3 protein is CSATSRGARGYTF.